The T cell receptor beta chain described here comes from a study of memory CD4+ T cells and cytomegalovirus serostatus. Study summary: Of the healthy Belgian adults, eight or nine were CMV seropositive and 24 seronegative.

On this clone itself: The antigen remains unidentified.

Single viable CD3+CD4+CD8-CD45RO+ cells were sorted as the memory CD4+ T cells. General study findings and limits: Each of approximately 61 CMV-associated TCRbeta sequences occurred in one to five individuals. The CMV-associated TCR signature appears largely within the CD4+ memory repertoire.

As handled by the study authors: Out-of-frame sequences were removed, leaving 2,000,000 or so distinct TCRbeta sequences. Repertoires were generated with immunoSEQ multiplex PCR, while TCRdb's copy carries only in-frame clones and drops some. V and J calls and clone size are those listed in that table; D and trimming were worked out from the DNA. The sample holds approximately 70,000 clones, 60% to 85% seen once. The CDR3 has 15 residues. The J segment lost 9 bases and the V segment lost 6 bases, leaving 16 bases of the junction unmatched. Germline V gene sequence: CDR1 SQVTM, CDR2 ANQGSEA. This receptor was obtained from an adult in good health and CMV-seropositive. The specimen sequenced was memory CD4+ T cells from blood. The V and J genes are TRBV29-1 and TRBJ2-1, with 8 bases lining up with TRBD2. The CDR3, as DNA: TGCAGCGTCTACCCTCCGGGACTAGTTGTTGGTGAGCAGTTCTTC. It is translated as CSVYPPGLVVGEQFF.